A single sample is the source of the 28 T cell receptor beta chains below, sequenced in a study of shared clonotypes between healthy human individuals. Assay: immunoSEQ multiplex PCR; the TCRdb copy retains only in-frame clones and omits some. This table holds about 470,000 clones, roughly 80% found once. Sequences were obtained from PBMCs. The source of these receptors is a woman in her forties in good health. Some clones in this sample may be carry-over from other donors' samples.

The CDR3 loop reads CSVALAREQYF. The CDR3 region has the DNA TGCAGCGTTGCGCTAGCTCGCGAGCAGTACTTC. The rearrangement joins TRBV29-1 to TRBJ2-7; D might be TRBD2 (5 bases). CDR1 is SQVTM, CDR2 ANQGSEA, per germline. CDR3 length equals 11 residues. Trimming stripped 4 bases from V and 6 bases from J, with 10 bases between.

The rearrangement joins TRBV7-2 to TRBJ1-4, with a tentative D call TRBD1 (5 bases). The CDR3 length is 17 residues. Germline-derived CDR1 and CDR2 are SGHTA and FQGNSA. Trimming removed 1 base at V and 0 bases at J, with 12 bases between. CDR3 protein: CASSLGGGVSTNEKLFF. In DNA form, the CDR3 reads TGTGCCAGCAGCTTAGGGGGCGGGGTTTCAACTAATGAAAAACTGTTTTTT. Together with reference TRBV7-2 and TRBJ1-4, the CDR3 gives the full variable domain: GAGVSQSPSNKVTEKGKDVELRCDPISGHTALYWYRQSLGQGLEFLIYFQGNSAPDKSGLPSDRFSAERTGGSVSTLTIQRTQQEDSAVYLCASSLGGGVSTNEKLFFGSGTQLSVL.

The sample holds a few counts of this clone. The chain joins TRBV14 to TRBJ2-1, with D possibly TRBD2 on 5 matching bases. Trimming removed 2 bases from V and 12 bases from J, with 11 bases in between. Germline CDR1 is SGHDN and CDR2 is FVKESK. The CDR3 contains 12 residues. CDR3 in DNA: TGTGCCAGCAGCCAACGTGGGAGAGCGCAGTTCTTC. Residues: CASSQRGRAQFF.

The rearrangement uses TRBV2 and TRBJ1-5; D uncertain. The CDR3 has 15 residues. Trimming took 4 bases from V and 4 from J, leaving 14 bases between them. The V gene's germline CDR1 is SNHLY and CDR2 FYNNEI. CDR3 residues: CASSVTGFGNQPQHF. DNA of the CDR3: TGTGCCAGCAGTGTTACGGGGTTTGGAAATCAGCCCCAGCATTTT.

V and J are TRBV6-5 and TRBJ2-1; 9 bases agree with TRBD2. The CDR3 runs 15 residues. From germline, CDR1 is MNHEY and CDR2 SVGAGI. Losses at the gene ends were 4 bases for V and 3 bases for J; bases not matched to a gene: 4. The CDR3 is CASSSRTSVYNEQFF. The CDR3 DNA reads as TGTGCCAGCAGTTCGAGGACTAGCGTCTACAATGAGCAGTTCTTC.

Only a few counts were recorded for this clone. The chain couples TRBV28 to TRBJ2-7; D is ambiguous. The CDR3 runs 12 residues. Trimming cost V 7 bases and J 3 bases, with 10 bases left between them. Germline-derived CDR1 and CDR2 are MDHEN and SYDVKM. CDR3 sequence (DNA): TGTGCCAGCACCAAACACCTCTACGAGCAGTACTTC. Protein product: CASTKHLYEQYF.

The J gene is TRBJ1-1, the V gene TRBV7-9; 9 nucleotides line up with TRBD1. This CDR3 spans 19 amino acids. CDR1 and CDR2 (germline): SEHNR, FQNEAQ (reference sequence). Losses at the gene ends were 5 bases for V and 5 bases for J; bases not matched to a gene: 21. The CDR3 sequence: CASSNHLGTGGGLETEAFF. CDR3 DNA sequence: TGTGCCAGCAGCAACCACCTTGGTACAGGGGGCGGATTGGAGACTGAAGCTTTCTTT.

The chain is built from TRBV7-9 and TRBJ2-1; 9 positions match TRBD1. CDR1 and CDR2 (germline): SEHNR, FQNEAQ (reference sequence). CDR3 size: 13 residues. The junction had 4 bases not matched to a gene; V was cut back by 5 bases and J by 8 bases. The CDR3 protein is CASSRGQGHEQFF. DNA for the CDR3: TGTGCCAGCAGCCGGGGACAGGGCCATGAGCAGTTCTTC.

The chain carries TRBV15 and TRBJ1-2; D is undetermined. Germline loops: CDR1 LNHNV, CDR2 YYDKDF (reference sequence). The CDR3 runs 14 residues. V was pared by 0 bases and J by 7 bases, with 12 bases between. The CDR3 spells CATSRDRVGRGYTF. The CDR3 coding sequence is TGTGCCACCAGCAGAGATAGGGTCGGTCGTGGCTACACCTTC.

In its sample, this clone was seen many times. This rearrangement joins TRBV27 to TRBJ2-7, with D perhaps TRBD2 (6 bases). V was clipped by 0 bases and J by 2 bases, with 14 bases between them. Germline CDR1 reads MNHEY; CDR2 reads SMNVEV (reference sequence). The CDR3 totals 16 residues. CDR3 region: CASSLSAGLPAYEQYF. As DNA, the CDR3 is TGTGCCAGCAGTTTATCCGCGGGACTTCCAGCCTACGAGCAGTACTTC.

Turning to this clone: This CDR3 is also generated by other DNA sequences in the sample. The rearrangement joins TRBV14 to TRBJ1-2; D unresolved. The CDR3 totals 12 residues. CDR1 SGHDN and CDR2 FVKESK come from the germline V gene. The V end was cut by 1 base, the J end by 5 bases, with 5 bases between. In DNA form, the CDR3 reads TGTGCCAGCAGCCAAGCCGGGTATGGCTACACCTTC. Protein product: CASSQAGYGYTF. Using reference TRBV14 and TRBJ1-2 for the parts outside the CDR3, the full variable domain is EAGVTQFPSHSVIEKGQTVTLRCDPISGHDNLYWYRRVMGKEIKFLLHFVKESKQDESGMPNNRFLAERTGGTYSTLKVQPAELEDSGVYFCASSQAGYGYTFGSGTRLTVV.

This chain joins TRBV7-3 and TRBJ2-2; D call uncertain. In germline, CDR1 is SGHTA, CDR2 FQGTGA. The CDR3 runs 12 residues. Trimming took 1 base from V and 8 from J, leaving 5 bases between them. The DNA of the CDR3 is TGTGCCAGCAGCTTAAATGGGGGGGAGCTGTTTTTT. Its protein product is CASSLNGGELFF.

The chain employs TRBV18 and TRBJ2-3; D is undetermined. The ends were cut back, 2 bases at V and 5 bases at J, with 14 bases in the middle. The CDR3 runs to 15 residues. Germline lookup yields CDR1 KGHSH and CDR2 LQKENI. CDR3 sequence (DNA): TGTGCCAGCTCACCAGTTCAGAGAGCACAAGATACGCAGTATTTT. This translates into CASSPVQRAQDTQYF. Based on the CDR3 plus reference TRBV18 and TRBJ2-3, the full variable domain is NAGVMQNPRHLVRRRGQEARLRCSPMKGHSHVYWYRQLPEEGLKFMVYLQKENIIDESGMPKERFSAEFPKEGPSILRIQQVVRGDSAAYFCASSPVQRAQDTQYFGPGTRLTVL.

This rearrangement joins TRBV13 to TRBJ2-1; possible D gene TRBD2, 7 bases. Germline loops: CDR1 PRHDT, CDR2 FYEKMQ (reference sequence). The V end was cut by 7 bases, the J end by 4 bases, with 11 bases between. The CDR3 consists of 13 residues. The CDR3 bases are TGTGCCAGCAAGCGGGACACATACAATGAGCAGTTCTTC. Translated, it gives CASKRDTYNEQFF.

This clone was recorded many times. This chain joins TRBV5-1 and TRBJ2-7; tentatively, D is TRBD1 or TRBD2 (5 bases each). This CDR3 is built from 16 residues. In germline, CDR1 is SGHRS, CDR2 YFSETQ. V gave up 1 base and J gave up 7 bases, with 21 bases separating them. CDR3 sequence: CASSLNLQGVPGEQYF. The CDR3 region has the DNA TGCGCCAGCAGCTTGAATTTGCAGGGAGTTCCCGGTGAGCAGTACTTC.

The chain is built from TRBV25-1 and TRBJ2-3; D may be TRBD2 (5 bases). V was shortened by 2 bases and J by 8 bases, with 11 bases between the two germline ends. The CDR3 has 13 residues. CDR1 and CDR2 (germline): MGHDK, SYGVNS. The CDR3 region has the DNA TGTGCCAGCAGTGAACCAGGAGGAGGTACGCAGTATTTT. It encodes CASSEPGGGTQYF.

This clone was picked up one time. The rearrangement links TRBV28 to TRBJ1-4; 8 positions agree with TRBD1. Trimming took 4 bases from V and 7 from J; bases not matched to a gene: 5. The CDR3 sequence is 14 residues long. Germline V gives CDR1 MDHEN, CDR2 SYDVKM. The CDR3 spells CASSSPGGGEKLFF. CDR3 nucleotide sequence: TGTGCCAGCAGTTCTCCAGGGGGCGGTGAAAAACTGTTTTTT.

About this clone itself: Only one base separates this from a far larger clonotype, so it likely reflects a read error. The chain recombines TRBV30 with TRBJ2-4, with D perhaps TRBD1 (5 bases). Germline assignment: CDR1 GTSNPN and CDR2 SVGIG (reference sequence). The V end was cut by 4 bases, the J end by 6 bases, with 13 bases between. The CDR3 is made up of 13 amino acids. Here the CDR3 reads CAWNLAGPNIQYF. As DNA, the CDR3 is TGTGCCTGGAATCTGGCAGGGCCAAACATTCAGTACTTC.

The V gene is TRBV28, the J gene TRBJ2-7; perhaps TRBD2 as D (5 bases). V was trimmed by 8 bases and J by 2 bases, leaving 16 bases between them. This CDR3 region has 14 residues. Germline V lookup: CDR1 MDHEN, CDR2 SYDVKM. The CDR3 DNA is TGTGCCAGCGCGAGGGCCGCAGGAGCCTACGAGCAGTACTTC. It codes for CASARAAGAYEQYF.

The V gene is TRBV9, the J gene TRBJ2-3; D possibly corresponds to TRBD2 (6 bases). Germline V gene data show CDR1 as SGDLS and CDR2 as YYNGEE. With 4 bases removed from V and 2 bases from J, the gap between germline ends came to 8 bases. This CDR3 contains 13 residues. CDR3 nucleotides: TGTGCCAGCAGCCGGACTATCACAGATACGCAGTATTTT. Residues: CASSRTITDTQYF.

V is TRBV5-1 and J is TRBJ2-7; 8 bases are a match to TRBD2. CDR1 is SGHRS and CDR2 is YFSETQ in the germline V gene. The V and J ends lost 3 bases and 1 base, in that order; junction bases with no gene match: 9. CDR3 length equals 16 residues. The CDR3 DNA sequence: TGCGCCAGCAGCTACTTTGAGCGGGAGCCATCCTACGAGCAGTACTTC. It yields the protein CASSYFEREPSYEQYF.

The chain employs TRBV30 and TRBJ2-1; TRBD2 is a possible D gene (5 bases). V was clipped by 3 bases and J by 7 bases, with 7 bases between them. This CDR3 spans 11 amino acids. Germline loops: CDR1 GTSNPN, CDR2 SVGIG (reference sequence). DNA for the CDR3: TGTGCCTGGAGCGGACTGAATGAGCAGTTCTTC. Translated, it gives CAWSGLNEQFF.

This chain joins TRBV12-1 and TRBJ2-7; TRBD1 is the table's D call and was not checked against the DNA. TRBV12-1 is described as a pseudogene. The CDR3 is made up of 14 amino acids. The CDR3 reads CASSFPGQPSEQYF. In nucleotides, the CDR3 is TGTGCCAGCAGCTTTCCGGGACAGCCCTCCGAGCAGTACTTC.

In the case of this clone: Within the sample, other DNA sequences also encode this same CDR3. The chain couples TRBV4-2 to TRBJ1-4; the D is unclear. Trimming took off 0 bases at V and 7 bases at J, with 3 bases between the two ends. CDR1 and CDR2 from the germline V gene are LGHNA and YNFKEQ. This CDR3 contains 12 residues. CDR3 sequence reads: CASSQDGEKLFF. The DNA of the CDR3 is TGTGCCAGCAGCCAAGATGGTGAAAAACTGTTTTTT.

The chain is built from TRBV2 and TRBJ2-1; 8 bases are a match to TRBD2. J was trimmed by 4 bases and V by 6 bases; bases with no gene match: 11. CDR1 is SNHLY and CDR2 is FYNNEI in the germline V gene. There are 16 residues in the CDR3. In DNA form, the CDR3 reads TGTGCCAGCAGGTCCCGGGGGGGGTCCCCTTACAATGAGCAGTTCTTC. Translating it yields CASRSRGGSPYNEQFF.

The chain is built from TRBV7-2 and TRBJ2-5, with D unclear. V lost 4 bases and J 4 bases, leaving 13 bases between the germline ends. Germline V gives CDR1 SGHTA, CDR2 FQGNSA. This CDR3 is built from 14 residues. CDR3 DNA: TGTGCCAGCAGCTCCTTCTCACGGCTAGAGACCCAGTACTTC. Protein: CASSSFSRLETQYF.

This clone was detected many times. The rearrangement joins TRBV6-5 to TRBJ1-1, with 8 bases aligning to TRBD1. CDR1 is MNHEY and CDR2 is SVGAGI in the germline V gene. CDR3 length equals 13 residues. The V and J ends lost 0 bases and 10 bases, in that order; junction bases with no gene match: 4. This CDR3 is CASSYSRGRPAFF. In nucleotides, the CDR3 is TGTGCCAGCAGTTACTCCAGGGGGCGACCAGCTTTCTTT.

The CDR3 reads CASRNQGARGYTF. The DNA for the CDR3 is TGTGCCAGTAGGAATCAGGGGGCGCGTGGCTACACCTTC. The V call is TRBV19, the J call TRBJ1-2, with 8 positions matching TRBD1. The V gene's germline CDR1 is LNHDA and CDR2 SQIVND (reference sequence). The J segment lost 7 bases and the V segment lost 6 bases, leaving 7 bases of the junction unmatched. The CDR3 has 13 amino acids. Variable domain in full (rest from reference TRBV19 and TRBJ1-2): DGGITQSPKYLFRKEGQNVTLSCEQNLNHDAMYWYRQDPGQGLRLIYYSQIVNDFQKGDIAEGYSVSREKKESFPLTVTSAQKNPTAFYLCASRNQGARGYTFGSGTRLTVV.